The 15 T cell receptor beta chains below come from one sample, sequenced in a study of T cells after yellow fever vaccination. One entry per CDR3 protein results from TCRdb running MiXCR on the 5' RACE reads. This table has about 330,000 distinct CDR3 sequences, roughly 8% appearing once. Sequencing was performed on PBMCs, taken about 49 days after the first yellow fever vaccination. Source of these receptors: a man younger than 35 who received the YFV17D yellow fever vaccine.

CDR3 in amino acids: CASTWELSEQYF. DNA of the CDR3: TGTGCCAGCACCTGGGAGTTAAGCGAGCAGTACTTC. This chain uses TRBV12-3 or TRBV12-4 with TRBJ2-7; TRBD2 is a possible D gene (5 bases). Trimming stripped 7 bases from V and 6 bases from J, with 13 bases between. CDR3 size: 12 residues.

The V call is TRBV10-3, the J call TRBJ2-6; D is uncertain. V dropped 7 bases and J dropped 0 bases, with 13 bases sitting between them. The CDR3 runs 16 residues. Germline V lookup: CDR1 ENHRY, CDR2 SYGVKD. The chain's CDR3 is CAITQQIISGANVLTF. CDR3 nucleotide sequence: TGTGCCATCACCCAACAAATAATCTCTGGGGCCAACGTCCTGACTTTC.

This clonotype was counted between two and nine times. V usage is TRBV24-1 and J usage is TRBJ2-4; no clear D gene. Germline CDR1 reads KGHDR; CDR2 reads SFDVKD. This CDR3 has 14 residues. V was shortened by 11 bases and J by 0 bases, with 13 bases between the two germline ends. The CDR3 here is CARDQWVAKNIQYF. The CDR3 coding sequence is TGTGCCAGGGATCAATGGGTAGCCAAAAACATTCAGTACTTC.

This clonotype was seen more than once but under ten times. The CDR3 reads CASSSRSFLSYEQYF. In DNA form, the CDR3 reads TGCGCCAGCAGCTCGCGATCCTTCCTCTCCTACGAGCAGTACTTC. The chain is built from TRBV5-1 and TRBJ2-7; D is uncertain. This CDR3 comprises 15 residues. Looked up from germline, CDR1 is SGHRS and CDR2 is YFSETQ. The V end was cut by 3 bases, the J end by 0 bases, with 13 bases between.

This chain connects TRBV20-1 to TRBJ2-2; 9 positions agree with TRBD2. This CDR3 is 15 amino acids long. The germline CDR1 and CDR2 sequences are DFQATT and SNEGSKA (reference sequence). The V gene end was trimmed by 6 bases and the J gene end by 7 bases; junction bases not matched to a gene: 12. The CDR3 spells CSADGGGALSGELFF. For the CDR3, the DNA is TGCAGTGCCGACGGCGGGGGGGCCTTGAGCGGGGAGCTGTTTTTT.

This clonotype came up a few times. The V and J genes are TRBV14 and TRBJ2-3; TRBD2 is a possible D gene (5 bases). The V end was cut by 4 bases, the J end by 5 bases, with 19 bases between. This CDR3 has 16 amino acids. Germline CDR1 and CDR2: SGHDN and FVKESK. The CDR3 reads CASSPRWTLAQDTQYF. CDR3 in DNA: TGTGCCAGCAGCCCCCGCTGGACCCTAGCACAAGATACGCAGTATTTT.

This sequence joins TRBV5-8 and TRBJ1-2, with a tentative D call TRBD1 (5 bases). Trimming pared 2 bases from V and 5 bases from J, leaving 16 bases between. The CDR3 has 15 residues. CDR1 and CDR2 from the germline V gene are SGHTS and YDEGEE. In DNA, the CDR3 is TGTGCCAGCAGCTTTGTCGAGGGGACCGATTATGGCTACACCTTC. Translating it yields CASSFVEGTDYGYTF.

The chain joins TRBV20-1 to TRBJ2-3; D perhaps matches TRBD1 (5 bases). The CDR3 is 14 residues long. Germline V gives CDR1 DFQATT, CDR2 SNEGSKA (reference sequence). CDR3 region: CVAQGQRRTDTQYF. CDR3 coding DNA: TGCGTAGCCCAGGGCCAGCGCCGCACAGATACGCAGTATTTT.

Written as DNA, the CDR3 is TGTGCCAGCAGCCCAATGGACAGCCCTGATGTGCAGTACGTC. Residues: CASSPMDSPDVQYV. The chain has TRBV7-9 and TRBJ2-7; D is possibly TRBD1 (6 bases). The CDR3 has 14 residues. The V gene's germline CDR1 is SEHNR and CDR2 FQNEAQ (reference sequence). Trimming left V 5 bases short and J 9 bases short, with 20 bases between.

As to this clonotype: One end of the junction is discordant with germline, which a read error may explain. The chain has TRBV10-3 and TRBJ2-3; possibly TRBD1 for D (6 bases). The CDR3 runs to 14 residues. Germline V CDR1 and CDR2: ENHRY, SYGVKD. DNA of the CDR3: TGTGCCATCAGGGTGGACAGAAGCACAGATGCGCAGTATTTT. The encoded protein is CAIRVDRSTDAQYF.

The chain joins TRBV11-2 to TRBJ2-1; the match to TRBD2 covers 7 bases. V lost 5 bases, J lost 5 bases, and 12 bases stayed unmatched. Germline V gene data show CDR1 as SGHAT and CDR2 as FQNNGV. The CDR3 extends over 16 amino acids. Here the CDR3 DNA reads TGTGCCAGCAGCAAGCCCCGGGGGGACCCCCACAATGAGCAGTTCTTC. It translates to CASSKPRGDPHNEQFF.

This clonotype was seen a few times. The chain carries TRBV9 and TRBJ1-2; no reliable D call. This CDR3 comprises 15 residues. The ends were cut back, 0 bases at V and 4 bases at J, with 13 bases in the middle. CDR1 is SGDLS and CDR2 is YYNGEE in the germline V gene. CDR3 in DNA: TGTGCCAGCAGCGTAGGGGAGGCGGTCCTCTATGGCTACACCTTC. This gives the protein CASSVGEAVLYGYTF. Combining the CDR3 with reference TRBV9 and TRBJ1-2 gives the whole variable domain DSGVTQTPKHLITATGQRVTLRCSPRSGDLSVYWYQQSLDQGLQFLIQYYNGEERAKGNILERFSAQQFPDLHSELNLSSLELGDSALYFCASSVGEAVLYGYTFGSGTRLTVV.

The rearrangement joins TRBV7-2 to TRBJ2-3; 9 bases line up with TRBD2. This CDR3 has 15 amino acids. Germline assignment: CDR1 SGHTA and CDR2 FQGNSA. V dropped 0 bases and J dropped 6; count of bases not matched to a gene: 4. The CDR3: CASSLASLAGDTQYF. The CDR3 coding sequence is TGTGCCAGCAGCTTAGCGAGTCTAGCGGGGGATACGCAGTATTTT.

This clonotype was seen more than once but under ten times. The CDR3 DNA is TGTGCCAGCAGTGACCAACAGGGTAAGACTGAAGCTTTCTTT. This translates into CASSDQQGKTEAFF. V and J are TRBV6-1 and TRBJ1-1; D may be TRBD1 (6 bases). V lost 3 bases, J lost 5 bases, and 13 bases lay in between. The CDR3 extends over 14 amino acids. CDR1 and CDR2 (germline): MNHNS, SASEGT.

The sample holds many counts of this clonotype. The chain uses TRBV10-3 and TRBJ1-6; TRBD1 might be the D (5 bases). Germline V gene data show CDR1 as ENHRY and CDR2 as SYGVKD. V was shortened by 2 bases and J by 1 base, with 9 bases between the two germline ends. The CDR3 length is 16 residues. The CDR3 is CAISEETASYNSPLHF. CDR3 sequence (DNA): TGTGCCATCAGTGAGGAGACAGCGTCCTATAATTCACCCCTCCACTTT.